The clone carrying this T cell receptor beta chain has ten or more counts. Its antigen remains unknown. These data originate in a study of T cell repertoires in cytomegalovirus infection. On the study more broadly: Both a matching HLA type and CMV infection were indicated by public TCR beta signatures.

TCRdb analysed the reads with MiXCR anew, one entry per CDR3 protein. There are some 250,000 distinct CDR3 sequences in the sample; less than 9.5% occur only once, and over 13% lies in the top ten. General observations from the study: Within the response measured ex vivo, HLA-C-restricted CMV-specific TCR beta clonotypes were dominant. CMV carriers with the relevant HLA were identified by cumulative public TCR beta family frequency.

Trimming removed 7 bases from V and 6 bases from J, with 15 bases in between. The CDR3 is 13 residues long. Germline values: CDR1 SEHNR, CDR2 FQNEAQ (reference sequence). The source material was PBMCs. This receptor was obtained from a human donor in good health (CMV status not recorded). Some clones in this sample may be carry-over from other donors' samples. The chain joins TRBV7-9 to TRBJ1-1; no firm D call. CDR3 sequence: CASTRSAGAEAFF. The CDR3 region has the DNA TGTGCCAGCACCCGCTCCGCAGGCGCTGAAGCTTTCTTT.